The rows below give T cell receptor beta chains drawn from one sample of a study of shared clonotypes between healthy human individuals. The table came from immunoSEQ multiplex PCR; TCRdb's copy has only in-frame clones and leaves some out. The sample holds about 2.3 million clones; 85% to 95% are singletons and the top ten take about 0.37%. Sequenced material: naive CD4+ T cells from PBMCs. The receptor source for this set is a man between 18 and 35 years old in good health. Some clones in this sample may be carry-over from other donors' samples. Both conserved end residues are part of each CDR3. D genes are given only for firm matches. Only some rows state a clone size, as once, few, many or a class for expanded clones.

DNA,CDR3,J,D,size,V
TGTGCCAGCAGCTCATCGAGGTGGGGAGCGGCGGGAGTGCCCGATACGCAGTATTTT,CASSSSRWGAAGVPDTQYF,TRBJ2-3,TRBD2,-,TRBV7-9
TGCGCCAGCAGCTTGGGACTTCAGAACTCTGGGGCCAACGTCCTGACTTTC,CASSLGLQNSGANVLTF,TRBJ2-6,-,-,TRBV5-1
TGTGCCAGTAGTAATGCGGATGAGCAGTTCTTC,CASSNADEQFF,TRBJ2-1,-,-,TRBV19
TGCGTCAGCAGCCGGACAGGGGGAGGCACTGAAGCTTTCTTT,CVSSRTGGGTEAFF,TRBJ1-1,TRBD1,-,TRBV5-1
TGTGCCAGCAGTTACGATGGGACAGGTTCGAACACTGAAGCTTTCTTT,CASSYDGTGSNTEAFF,TRBJ1-1,TRBD1,-,TRBV6-5
TGCGCCAGCAGCTTGAACGGGGAGCTGTTTTTT,CASSLNGELFF,TRBJ2-2,-,-,TRBV5-1
TGTGCCAGCAGCTTAGGGGAGACAGGTCCCGGGGAGCTGTTTTTT,CASSLGETGPGELFF,TRBJ2-2,-,-,TRBV7-6
TGCGCCAGCAGCTCCGGACAGGGGTGGGAAAAACTGTTTTTT,CASSSGQGWEKLFF,TRBJ1-4,TRBD1,-,TRBV5-1
TGCGCCAGCAGCCGCAGGGGCACGGAGACCCAGTACTTC,CASSRRGTETQYF,TRBJ2-5,-,-,TRBV4-3
TGTGCCAGCAGCCTGAGGGGGGTCTCCCGCAAAAATGAAAAACTGTTTTTT,CASSLRGVSRKNEKLFF,TRBJ1-4,-,-,TRBV7-8
TGTGCCAGCAGCTTAGGAAGTAGCGCGGCCTACGAGCAGTACTTC,CASSLGSSAAYEQYF,TRBJ2-7,-,-,TRBV7-9
TGTGCCAGCAGTTTATACGGGTCTGGCTACACCTTC,CASSLYGSGYTF,TRBJ1-2,-,-,TRBV28
TGTGCCAGCAGTGAGGGAAGGGCGGGAGTAACGTCTTCCTACGAGCAGTACTTC,CASSEGRAGVTSSYEQYF,TRBJ2-7,TRBD2,-,TRBV6-4
TGTGCCAGCATCCCACTCGCCGGCTCTGGAAACACCATATATTTT,CASIPLAGSGNTIYF,TRBJ1-3,-,-,TRBV7-8
TGTGCCAGCTGTTCCACCCGAGGAGGTGAAAAACTGTTTTTT,CASCSTRGGEKLFF,TRBJ1-4,-,-,TRBV2
TGTGCCAGTAGTCCCCTAAGTGCGGCGGGGGCCAACGTCCTGACTTTC,CASSPLSAAGANVLTF,TRBJ2-6,-,-,TRBV19
TGCGCCAGCAGCTCCGACAGGGTTGGGTCTGAAGCTTTCTTT,CASSSDRVGSEAFF,TRBJ1-1,TRBD1,once,TRBV5-1
TGTGCCAGCAGCTCAGCGGGAGGGACCAAGACCCAGTACTTC,CASSSAGGTKTQYF,TRBJ2-5,TRBD2,-,TRBV7-2
TGTGCCAGTAGCCACCGGGACGGAACTAGCAATCAGCCCCAGCATTTT,CASSHRDGTSNQPQHF,TRBJ1-5,-,-,TRBV19
TGTGCCATCAGTGAGTCGCGGGGAGGGGCTCTGGAAAAACTGTTTTTT,CAISESRGGALEKLFF,TRBJ1-4,-,-,TRBV10-3
TGTGCCAGCAGCCCCCTCAGGACCCTGGGGCACAATGAGCAGTTCTTC,CASSPLRTLGHNEQFF,TRBJ2-1,-,once,TRBV5-6
TGTGCCACCCCATCGACAGGCCCCGGACAGCCCCAGCATTTT,CATPSTGPGQPQHF,TRBJ1-5,-,-,TRBV28
TGTGCCAGCAGCTTGCGGGAGTCAGATACGCAGTATTTT,CASSLRESDTQYF,TRBJ2-3,-,-,TRBV5-4
TGTGCCAGCAGCCACCCCGGCACTGAAGCTTTCTTT,CASSHPGTEAFF,TRBJ1-1,-,-,TRBV14
TGCGCCAGCAGCTCCAATACGCCGGTGGAGTCTCAAGAGACCCAGTACTTC,CASSSNTPVESQETQYF,TRBJ2-5,-,once,TRBV5-1
TGCGCCAGCAGCTCCACAGGGGGCTACACAGATACGCAGTATTTT,CASSSTGGYTDTQYF,TRBJ2-3,TRBD1,once,TRBV5-1
TGCGCCAGCAGCTTGGAGTGGGGGAGCAGGGAGACCCAGTACTTC,CASSLEWGSRETQYF,TRBJ2-5,-,-,TRBV5-1
TGCAGCGTTGTGGTGGGAGCCCTATCCTACAATGAGCAGTTCTTC,CSVVVGALSYNEQFF,TRBJ2-1,-,-,TRBV29-1
TGCGCCAGCAGCTTGGGTGGTAGCGGGAGCGAGACCCAGTACTTC,CASSLGGSGSETQYF,TRBJ2-5,TRBD2,once,TRBV5-1
TGCGCCAGCAGTGGGACTAGCGGATTGACCGGGGAGCTGTTTTTT,CASSGTSGLTGELFF,TRBJ2-2,TRBD2,-,TRBV10-2
TGTGCCAGCAGCTTGGATCAATATTCCGGAAACACCATATATTTT,CASSLDQYSGNTIYF,TRBJ1-3,-,once,TRBV5-6
TGTGCCAGCAGCGTAGGGACAGGGCTCGACTCTGGGGCCAACGTCCTGACTTTC,CASSVGTGLDSGANVLTF,TRBJ2-6,TRBD1,once,TRBV9
TGTGCCAGCAGGTACAGGGGGCCCGGTTCACCCCTCCACTTT,CASRYRGPGSPLHF,TRBJ1-6,TRBD1,-,TRBV6-1
TGTGCCAGCCACGATGGACTGAACTATGGCTACACCTTC,CASHDGLNYGYTF,TRBJ1-2,-,once,TRBV6-6
TGTGCCAGCAGCTCAGGCCAGACAACTAATGAAAAACTGTTTTTT,CASSSGQTTNEKLFF,TRBJ1-4,-,-,TRBV7-9
TGCGCCAGCAGCTTGGGGACTGGCTACAATGAGCAGTTCTTC,CASSLGTGYNEQFF,TRBJ2-1,-,-,TRBV5-1
TGCGCCAGCAGCCAGTTTGGGACTAGCGTACCCACAGATACGCAGTATTTT,CASSQFGTSVPTDTQYF,TRBJ2-3,TRBD2,-,TRBV5-1
TGTGCCAGCAGTTTAAATCGCCCCGAGCAGTACTTC,CASSLNRPEQYF,TRBJ2-7,-,-,TRBV28
TGTGCCAGCAGTTTATTGGGCCTAGCGGGAGATCATGAGCAGTTCTTC,CASSLLGLAGDHEQFF,TRBJ2-1,TRBD2,-,TRBV27
TGTGCCAGCAGTGAGGGACAGGGGATTCAGCCCCAGCATTTT,CASSEGQGIQPQHF,TRBJ1-5,TRBD1,-,TRBV2
TGTGCCAGCAGCCAAGTTACTAGCGGGACCTTCAATGAGCAGTTCTTC,CASSQVTSGTFNEQFF,TRBJ2-1,TRBD2,-,TRBV4-2
TGTGCCAGCAGCCCTTACACAGTCTACGAGCAGTACTTC,CASSPYTVYEQYF,TRBJ2-7,-,-,TRBV7-9
TGCGCCAGCAGCTTCGGGACGGGGAACACTGAAGCTTTCTTT,CASSFGTGNTEAFF,TRBJ1-1,-,-,TRBV5-1
TGTGCCGCCCAGCCGGGGGCCGCGAGCTCCTACAATGAGCAGTTCTTC,CAAQPGAASSYNEQFF,TRBJ2-1,-,-,TRBV25-1
TGTGCCAGCAGCCCCGCCGCCGTTACAGATACGCAGTATTTT,CASSPAAVTDTQYF,TRBJ2-3,-,-,TRBV7-3
TGTGCCAGCAGCTTAGTCCTATCCCCCTCTAGCGGGGCCTCCTACGAGCAGTACTTC,CASSLVLSPSSGASYEQYF,TRBJ2-7,TRBD2,once,TRBV11-2
TGTGCCTGGAGTGCCTATAACTATGGCTACACCTTC,CAWSAYNYGYTF,TRBJ1-2,-,-,TRBV30
TGTGCCAGCAGCCAAGGGACGACCTCCTACGAGCAGTACTTC,CASSQGTTSYEQYF,TRBJ2-7,-,-,TRBV9
TGTGCCAGCAGCCCAGGAGGCGGGAGCGGCACAGATACGCAGTATTTT,CASSPGGGSGTDTQYF,TRBJ2-3,TRBD2,once,TRBV5-6
TGTGCCAGCTCACCACGTGGACAGGCTGGCGCTGAAGCTTTCTTT,CASSPRGQAGAEAFF,TRBJ1-1,TRBD1,-,TRBV18
TGTGCCAGCAGCTTTGGACTAGCGGGAACAGATACGCAGTATTTT,CASSFGLAGTDTQYF,TRBJ2-3,TRBD2,-,TRBV7-3
TGTGCCAGCAGCTTCTACGTCGGGGAGGGGACCGGTTCCTACGAGCAGTACTTC,CASSFYVGEGTGSYEQYF,TRBJ2-7,TRBD2,-,TRBV7-8
TGTGCCAGCAGCCGATCCTCGGAGACCCAGTACTTC,CASSRSSETQYF,TRBJ2-5,-,-,TRBV7-9
TGTGCCAGCAGCGCGGGTGGCTACGAGCAGTACTTC,CASSAGGYEQYF,TRBJ2-7,-,-,TRBV2
TGTGCCAGCAGTTTGAGGAGGGGCTTTGGAAACACCATATATTTT,CASSLRRGFGNTIYF,TRBJ1-3,-,-,TRBV27
TGTGCCAGCGCTACCCCGGGACAGCTCTACAATGAGCAGTTCTTC,CASATPGQLYNEQFF,TRBJ2-1,-,-,TRBV21-1
TGTGCCAGCAGCTTGGGGACAGGGACGTGGAATGAGCAGTTCTTC,CASSLGTGTWNEQFF,TRBJ2-1,TRBD1,-,TRBV5-6
TGTGCTAGTGGTATAGGGGGAGAGCAGTACTTC,CASGIGGEQYF,TRBJ2-7,-,-,TRBV12-5
TGTGCCAGCAGCTTCTCTAGCGGGACCTCCCCAGATACGCAGTATTTT,CASSFSSGTSPDTQYF,TRBJ2-3,TRBD2,-,TRBV11-3